Sequencing of this TCR beta chain was carried out in a study of vaccination and CD4 T cells after COVID-19. CDR3 length: 15 residues. V shed 6 bases, J shed 2 bases, and the junction held 5 bases outside the gene matches. The germline CDR1 and CDR2 sequences are ENHRY and SYGVKD. Treatment denoted: roughly ten-day PBMC culture with coronavirus spike peptide pools or control peptides (ViraFEST assay). This clonotype was counted between two and nine times. The target antigen is unknown. Sequence data for DNA of cultured CD4+ T cells were generated by the Oncomine TCR Beta short-read assay. In TCRdb, the PCR reads were re-called with MiXCR into one record per CDR3 protein. Of about 17,000 distinct CDR3 sequences in the sample, around 30% were seen once.

The V and J genes are TRBV10-3 and TRBJ2-3, with 10 positions matching TRBD2. Sequencing was performed on cultured CD4+ T cells from blood. The sequence was collected from a human donor with COVID-19. The CDR3 protein is CAIRSSGGHTDTQYF. CDR3 in DNA: TGTGCCATCAGGAGTAGCGGGGGGCACACAGATACGCAGTATTTT.